Below, 21 T cell receptor beta chains from the same sample are listed, as sequenced in a study of blood T cell repertoires in COVID-19. The method was immunoSEQ multiplex PCR; TCRdb's version includes in-frame clones alone and lacks a portion of them. The sample contains about 170,000 clones, about four fifths of which appear only once. The sequenced sample consisted of peripheral blood. These receptor sequences come from a woman older than 75 with acute or convalescent COVID-19.

The chain has TRBV5-3 and TRBJ2-1; a possible D gene is TRBD1 (5 bases). TRBV5-3 is an ORF for which the function is uncertain. V lost 10 bases, J lost 0 bases, and 11 bases lay in between. This CDR3 contains 13 residues. CDR3 region: CAGATGSYNEQFF. The DNA of the CDR3 is TGTGCCGGGGCGACGGGCTCCTACAATGAGCAGTTCTTC.

This chain joins TRBV5-1 and TRBJ2-2; possibly TRBD1 for D (5 bases). The V gene's germline CDR1 is SGHRS and CDR2 YFSETQ. CDR3 length equals 19 residues. V was shortened by 4 bases and J by 1 base, with 23 bases between the two germline ends. CDR3 in DNA: TGCGCCAGCAGCCTCGGAAGAGCCCTGGTTGACAGGAACACCGGGGAGCTGTTTTTT. This encodes CASSLGRALVDRNTGELFF.

The table lists this clone with a count of one. This sequence joins TRBV24-1 and TRBJ2-7, with TRBD1 identical over 7 bases. This CDR3 is built from 13 residues. Trimming took 2 bases from V and 3 from J; bases not matched to a gene: 0. CDR1 is KGHDR, CDR2 SFDVKD, per germline. The CDR3 DNA reads TGTGCCACCAGTGATTGGACAGGCTACGAGCAGTACTTC. This translates into CATSDWTGYEQYF.

This clone came up a few times. V is TRBV6-2 or TRBV6-3 and J is TRBJ1-4, with D uncertain. Germline V gene sequence: CDR1 MNHEY, CDR2 SVGEGT. Trimming took off 6 bases at V and 6 bases at J, with 14 bases between the two ends. This CDR3 comprises 14 residues. The CDR3 region has the DNA TGTGCCAGCAGCCGACCTTCCGGGGATGAAAAACTGTTTTTT. Translating gives CASSRPSGDEKLFF.

The rearrangement joins TRBV13 to TRBJ2-3; a possible D gene is TRBD2 (6 bases). V was cut by 2 bases and J by 6 bases, with 15 bases left in between. Germline lookup yields CDR1 PRHDT and CDR2 FYEKMQ (reference sequence). The length of the CDR3 is 15 residues. CDR3 region: CASSLSGRETDTQYF. As DNA, the CDR3 is TGTGCCAGCAGCTTATCCGGGAGAGAGACCGATACGCAGTATTTT.

This rearrangement joins TRBV5-1 to TRBJ1-1; maybe TRBD1 (5 bases). The germline CDR1 and CDR2 sequences are SGHRS and YFSETQ. This CDR3 comprises 13 residues. V lost 6 bases and J lost 2, with 11 bases in between. CDR3 loop: CASNSGPNTEAFF. CDR3 nucleotides: TGCGCCAGCAATTCAGGGCCCAACACTGAAGCTTTCTTT.

The CDR3 loop reads CASSRTTGTGGGYTF. The CDR3 DNA is TGCGCCAGCAGCAGAACAACCGGGACAGGAGGCGGCTACACCTTC. The chain couples TRBV5-1 to TRBJ1-2; 8 bases align to TRBD1. V lost 4 bases and J lost 8; bases outside the gene matches: 13. The CDR3 sequence is 15 residues long. Looked up from germline, CDR1 is SGHRS and CDR2 is YFSETQ.

The chain recombines TRBV3-1 (or the pseudogene TRBV3-2) with TRBJ1-6, with TRBD1 matching 12 bases. The germline CDR1 and CDR2 sequences are LGHDT and YNNKEL (reference sequence). After removal of 1 base from V and 6 bases from J, the junction contained 16 bases not matched to a gene. CDR3 length: 21 residues. The CDR3 bases are TGTGCCAGCAGCCAAGTCCCTGGCGGGACAGGGGGCATTACGAGTAATTCACCCCTCCACTTT. This codes for CASSQVPGGTGGITSNSPLHF.

V usage is TRBV5-1 and J usage is TRBJ2-7; possible D gene TRBD2, 5 bases. CDR3 length: 15 amino acids. CDR1 and CDR2 (germline): SGHRS, YFSETQ. V was clipped by 2 bases and J by 3 bases, with 15 bases between them. The DNA for the CDR3 is TGCGCCAGCAGCTTCGGGGAACAGTGGAACTACGAGCAGTACTTC. It codes for CASSFGEQWNYEQYF.

This chain links TRBV20-1 with TRBJ2-7, with D possibly matching TRBD2 (6 bases). V shed 3 bases and J shed 7 bases, with 16 bases lying between them. In germline, CDR1 is DFQATT, CDR2 SNEGSKA (reference sequence). The CDR3 contains 13 residues. CDR3 coding DNA: TGCAGTGCTAGTTGGAGGGACCCGGGAGAGCAGTACTTC. Protein sequence: CSASWRDPGEQYF.

The J gene is TRBJ2-7, the V gene TRBV4-3; 7 nucleotides agree with TRBD1. Germline CDR1 LGHNA, CDR2 YSLEER. V shed 4 bases and J 4 bases; nucleotides not matched to a gene: 4. The CDR3 loop spans 13 amino acids. The CDR3 nucleotides are TGCGCCAGCAGCCCCAACAGGGGTTACGAGCAGTACTTC. Protein: CASSPNRGYEQYF.

The CDR3 region has the DNA TGTGCCAGCAGTTCATTAACAGGGGGACCTAACACAGATACGCAGTATTTT. This sequence encodes CASSSLTGGPNTDTQYF. The genes are TRBV28 and TRBJ2-3; TRBD1 aligns across 8 bases. The CDR3 is 17 residues long. The germline V gene encodes CDR1 MDHEN and CDR2 SYDVKM. V shed 4 bases and J 2 bases; nucleotides not matched to a gene: 11.

J is TRBJ2-1 and V is TRBV20-1; the D is unclear. Between the trimmed V and J ends, which lost 3 bases and 10 bases, there was a span of 7 bases. Germline CDR1 and CDR2: DFQATT and SNEGSKA (reference sequence). The length of the CDR3 is 10 residues. The CDR3 DNA reads TGCAGTGCTAGGAAAGCCGAGCAGTTCTTC. This encodes CSARKAEQFF.

The gene calls are TRBV19 and TRBJ2-4, with TRBD1 matching 7 bases. V trimming: 4 bases; J trimming: 0 bases; junction bases outside the gene matches: 6. Per germline, CDR1 LNHDA and CDR2 SQIVND (reference sequence). The CDR3 totals 16 residues. The DNA of the CDR3 is TGTGCCAGTAGTACCCGACAGGGAGTAGCCAAAAACATTCAGTACTTC. This encodes CASSTRQGVAKNIQYF.

The rearrangement uses TRBV24-1 and TRBJ2-3; 9 nucleotides match TRBD1. With 2 bases clipped from V and 2 bases from J, the junction kept 7 bases outside the gene matches. The CDR3 is 17 amino acids. The germline V gene encodes CDR1 KGHDR and CDR2 SFDVKD. The CDR3 is CATSDSHRGQNTDTQYF. The CDR3 coding sequence is TGTGCCACCAGTGATTCACACAGGGGGCAGAACACAGATACGCAGTATTTT.

V is TRBV2 and J is TRBJ1-5; weak D call: TRBD1 (5 bases). Per germline, CDR1 SNHLY and CDR2 FYNNEI. The CDR3 contains 14 residues. V lost 8 bases, J lost 3 bases, and 14 bases lay in between. This CDR3 is CASRSGFPNQPQHF. The CDR3 nucleotides read TGTGCCAGCCGCTCAGGGTTTCCCAATCAGCCCCAGCATTTT. The full variable domain, its missing parts supplied by reference TRBV2 and TRBJ1-5, is EPEVTQTPSHQVTQMGQEVILRCVPISNHLYFYWYRQILGQKVEFLVSFYNNEISEKSEIFDDQFSVERPDGSNFTLKIRSTKLEDSAMYFCASRSGFPNQPQHFGDGTRLSIL.

The CDR3 DNA is TGTGCCAGCAGTCAGGGGGAGACCCAGTACTTC. Amino acid sequence: CASSQGETQYF. This rearrangement joins TRBV12-3 or TRBV12-4 to TRBJ2-5; D may be TRBD1 (6 bases). The length of the CDR3 is 11 residues. V shed 5 bases and J shed 5 bases, with 6 bases lying between them.

The sample holds many counts of this clone. The chain recombines TRBV21-1 with TRBJ2-2; the table's TRBD2 call for D was not verified on the DNA. TRBV21-1 is tagged as a pseudogene. The length of the CDR3 is 19 residues. CDR3 nucleotide sequence: TGTGCCAGCAGCAAAGTTGGGACTAGCGGGAGGTCCGACACCGGGGAGCTGTTTTTT. This codes for CASSKVGTSGRSDTGELFF.

This chain joins TRBV7-2 and TRBJ2-7, with 7 bases fitting TRBD1. Germline trimming cut 6 bases from V and 1 base from J; bases unmatched to any gene: 12. CDR1 and CDR2 from the germline V gene are SGHTA and FQGNSA. The length of the CDR3 is 16 residues. The CDR3 region is CASSSIRQGLSYEQYF. In DNA, the CDR3 is TGTGCCAGCAGTTCCATTCGACAGGGTTTGTCCTACGAGCAGTACTTC.

The chain recombines TRBV6-2 or TRBV6-3 with TRBJ2-3; the match to TRBD2 covers 14 bases. Germline lookup yields CDR1 MNHEY and CDR2 SVGEGT. The CDR3 is 20 residues long. The V segment lost 5 bases and the J segment 2 bases; nucleotides outside the gene matches: 15. In DNA form, the CDR3 reads TGTGCCAGCAGTGGGACGACTAGCGGGAGGGAGATTATCCTCACAGATACGCAGTATTTT. It translates to CASSGTTSGREIILTDTQYF.

V is TRBV5-4 and J is TRBJ1-2; 10 nucleotides line up with TRBD1. This CDR3 has 15 amino acids. V trimming: 4 bases; J trimming: 5 bases; junction bases outside the gene matches: 8. Germline CDR1 is SGHNT and CDR2 is YYREEE (reference sequence). DNA of the CDR3: TGTGCCAGCAGCCGCGGGACAGGGGCTCGATATGGCTACACCTTC. Translation gives CASSRGTGARYGYTF.